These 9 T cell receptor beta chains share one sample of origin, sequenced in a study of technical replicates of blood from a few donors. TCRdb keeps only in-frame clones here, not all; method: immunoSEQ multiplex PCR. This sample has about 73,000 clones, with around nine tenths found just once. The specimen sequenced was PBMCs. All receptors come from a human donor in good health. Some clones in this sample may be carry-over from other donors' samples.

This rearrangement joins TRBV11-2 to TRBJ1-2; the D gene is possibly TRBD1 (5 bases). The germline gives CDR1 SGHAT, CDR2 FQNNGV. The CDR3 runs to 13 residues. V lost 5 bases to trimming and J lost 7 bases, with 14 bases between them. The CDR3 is CASSPFRGFGYTF. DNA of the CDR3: TGTGCCAGCAGCCCCTTTCGGGGGTTTGGCTACACCTTC.

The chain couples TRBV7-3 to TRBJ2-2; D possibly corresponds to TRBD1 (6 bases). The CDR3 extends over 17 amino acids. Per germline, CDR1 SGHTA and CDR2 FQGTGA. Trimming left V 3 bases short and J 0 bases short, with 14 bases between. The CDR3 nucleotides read TGTGCCAGCAGCTTGACACAGGGAAGCGCGAACACCGGGGAGCTGTTTTTT. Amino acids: CASSLTQGSANTGELFF.

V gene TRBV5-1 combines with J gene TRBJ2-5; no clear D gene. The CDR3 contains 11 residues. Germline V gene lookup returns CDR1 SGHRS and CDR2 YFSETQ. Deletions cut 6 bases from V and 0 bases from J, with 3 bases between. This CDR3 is CASTNQETQYF. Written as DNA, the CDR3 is TGCGCCAGCACTAACCAAGAGACCCAGTACTTC.

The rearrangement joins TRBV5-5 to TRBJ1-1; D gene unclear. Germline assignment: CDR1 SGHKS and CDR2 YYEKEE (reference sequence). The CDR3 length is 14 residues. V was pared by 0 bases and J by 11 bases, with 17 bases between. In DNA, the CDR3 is TGTGCCAGCAGCTTGGGTACCGGGGTAGACTTGGCTTTCTTT. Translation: CASSLGTGVDLAFF.

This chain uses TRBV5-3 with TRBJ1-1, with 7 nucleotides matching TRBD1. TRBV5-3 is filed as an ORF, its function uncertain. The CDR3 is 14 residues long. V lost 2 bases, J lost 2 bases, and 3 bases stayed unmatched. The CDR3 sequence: CARSLRDSNTEAFF. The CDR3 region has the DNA TGTGCCAGAAGCTTAAGGGACAGCAACACTGAAGCTTTCTTT.

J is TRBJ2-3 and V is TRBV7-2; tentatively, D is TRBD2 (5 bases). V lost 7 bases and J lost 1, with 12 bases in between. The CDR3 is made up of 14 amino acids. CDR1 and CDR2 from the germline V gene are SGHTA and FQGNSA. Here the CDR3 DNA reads TGTGCCAGCACCCGGAGCGGTGGCACAGATACGCAGTATTTT. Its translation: CASTRSGGTDTQYF.

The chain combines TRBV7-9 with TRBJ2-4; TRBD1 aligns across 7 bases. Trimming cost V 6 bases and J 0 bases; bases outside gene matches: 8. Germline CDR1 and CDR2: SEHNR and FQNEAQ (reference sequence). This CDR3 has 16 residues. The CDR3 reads CASSLQGSPAKNIQYF. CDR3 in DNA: TGTGCCAGCAGTTTACAGGGGTCCCCAGCCAAAAACATTCAGTACTTC.

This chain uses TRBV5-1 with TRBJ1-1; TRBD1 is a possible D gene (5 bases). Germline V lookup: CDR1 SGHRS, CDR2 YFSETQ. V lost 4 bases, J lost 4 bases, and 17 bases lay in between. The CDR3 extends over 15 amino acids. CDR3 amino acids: CASSPDLGGATEAFF. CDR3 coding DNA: TGCGCCAGCAGCCCGGACCTAGGCGGGGCCACTGAAGCTTTCTTT. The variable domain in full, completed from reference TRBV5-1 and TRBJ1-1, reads KAGVTQTPRYLIKTRGQQVTLSCSPISGHRSVSWYQQTPGQGLQFLFEYFSETQRNKGNFPGRFSGRQFSNSRSEMNVSTLELGDSALYLCASSPDLGGATEAFFGQGTRLTVV.

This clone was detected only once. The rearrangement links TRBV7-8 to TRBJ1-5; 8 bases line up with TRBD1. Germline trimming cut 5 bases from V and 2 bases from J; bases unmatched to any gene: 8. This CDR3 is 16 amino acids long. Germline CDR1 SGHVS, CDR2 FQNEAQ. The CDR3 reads CASSRTDRARNQPQHF. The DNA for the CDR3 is TGTGCCAGCAGCAGGACGGACAGGGCCCGCAATCAGCCCCAGCATTTT.